This is a list of T cell receptor beta chains from one sample in a study of metastatic and nonmetastatic thyroid tumors. TCRdb redid the clone calls on the PCR reads using MiXCR. Among over 50,000 clones listed, 25% to 30% were seen once. Input material: blood. The receptors come from a female donor with papillary thyroid cancer or a benign thyroid nodule (not recorded which). Some clones in this sample may be carry-over from other donors' samples. The CDR3 runs from the conserved cysteine through the conserved F or W. A D gene is named only where the DNA matches it firmly. Not every row has a clone size; where given, it reads once, few, many or a size class.

v_gene: TRBV4-1; d_gene: -; j_gene: TRBJ2-6; abundance: -; CDR3nt: TGCGCCAGCAGCCAAGGGCTTCAGCGTACCTTCTCTGGGGCCAACGTCCTGACTTTC; CDR3aa: CASSQGLQRTFSGANVLTF
v_gene: TRBV18; d_gene: -; j_gene: TRBJ1-4; abundance: few; CDR3nt: TGTGCCAGCTCGCGAAAGGGGGGAAAACTGTTTTTT; CDR3aa: CASSRKGGKLFF
v_gene: TRBV6-1; d_gene: -; j_gene: TRBJ1-6; abundance: few; CDR3nt: TGTGCCAGCAGTGAAGGTGGCGAGCGGGAACCCCTCCACTTT; CDR3aa: CASSEGGEREPLHF
v_gene: TRBV7-2; d_gene: TRBD2; j_gene: TRBJ2-1; abundance: -; CDR3nt: TGTGCCAGCAGCTTTGCCCTACTAGCGGGGGGACACAATGAGCAGTTCTTC; CDR3aa: CASSFALLAGGHNEQFF
v_gene: TRBV10-2; d_gene: TRBD2; j_gene: TRBJ2-1; abundance: few; CDR3nt: TGCGCCAGCAGTGAGGGAGGCGGGGGGACATACAATGAGCAGTTCTTC; CDR3aa: CASSEGGGGTYNEQFF
v_gene: TRBV5-1; d_gene: -; j_gene: TRBJ1-2; abundance: -; CDR3nt: TGCGCCAGCAGCTTAGGTGTTGGCTATGGCTACACCTTC; CDR3aa: CASSLGVGYGYTF
v_gene: TRBV6-1; d_gene: TRBD1; j_gene: TRBJ2-7; abundance: few; CDR3nt: TGTGCCAGCAGTGTAACCGGGACAGAAACCTACGAGCAGTACTTC; CDR3aa: CASSVTGTETYEQYF
v_gene: TRBV28; d_gene: TRBD2; j_gene: TRBJ2-3; abundance: -; CDR3nt: TGTGCCAGCAGCTCCGCCGGGACTACCCTAGATACGCAGTATTTT; CDR3aa: CASSSAGTTLDTQYF
v_gene: TRBV5-1; d_gene: -; j_gene: TRBJ2-1; abundance: many; CDR3nt: TGCGCCAGCAGCTTGGCTGGTGAGCAGTTCTTC; CDR3aa: CASSLAGEQFF
v_gene: TRBV4-3; d_gene: TRBD1; j_gene: TRBJ2-3; abundance: many; CDR3nt: TGCGCCAGCAGCCAAGAGTATCGCCCCACAGGGGGCATCACAGATACGCAGTATTTT; CDR3aa: CASSQEYRPTGGITDTQYF
v_gene: TRBV28; d_gene: -; j_gene: TRBJ2-5; abundance: few; CDR3nt: TGTGCCAGCAGTGACATCGGGGTCGGGCGAGGAGAGACCCAGTACTTC; CDR3aa: CASSDIGVGRGETQYF
v_gene: TRBV7-3; d_gene: -; j_gene: TRBJ2-1; abundance: -; CDR3nt: TGTGCCAGCAGCTTATACGGGTCGAGCTCCTACAATGAGCAGTTCTTC; CDR3aa: CASSLYGSSSYNEQFF
v_gene: TRBV5-1; d_gene: -; j_gene: TRBJ1-3; abundance: -; CDR3nt: TGCGCCAGCAGCTGGGGACAACACTCTGGAAACACCATATATTTT; CDR3aa: CASSWGQHSGNTIYF
v_gene: TRBV6-2/TRBV6-3; d_gene: -; j_gene: TRBJ2-7; abundance: -; CDR3nt: TGTGCCAGCAGTGACGGGCTCTCTAACTCCTACGAGCAGTACTTC; CDR3aa: CASSDGLSNSYEQYF
v_gene: TRBV27; d_gene: TRBD2; j_gene: TRBJ2-7; abundance: few; CDR3nt: TGTGCCAGCAAAAGGACTAGCGGGAACTACGAGCAGTACTTC; CDR3aa: CASKRTSGNYEQYF
v_gene: TRBV2; d_gene: TRBD1; j_gene: TRBJ2-7; abundance: few; CDR3nt: TGTGCCAGCAGCGGGACAGGGGGCGGAGAGCAGTGCTTC; CDR3aa: CASSGTGGGEQCF
v_gene: TRBV28; d_gene: -; j_gene: TRBJ2-6; abundance: -; CDR3nt: TGTGCCAGCAGTCTAAACGTCAGGGCTTCGGGGGCCAACGTCCTGACTTTC; CDR3aa: CASSLNVRASGANVLTF
v_gene: TRBV4-2; d_gene: TRBD2; j_gene: TRBJ2-1; abundance: -; CDR3nt: TGTGCCAGCAACCTCCAGCGGGGAGGTAATGAGCAGTTCTTC; CDR3aa: CASNLQRGGNEQFF
v_gene: TRBV28; d_gene: -; j_gene: TRBJ1-1; abundance: -; CDR3nt: TGTGCCAGCAGTTTGGACCCGTTGAACACTGAAGCTTTCTTT; CDR3aa: CASSLDPLNTEAFF
v_gene: TRBV11-1; d_gene: -; j_gene: TRBJ1-2; abundance: -; CDR3nt: TGTGCCAGCAGCTTAGCAATCGGACAACGGCACTATGGCTACACCTTC; CDR3aa: CASSLAIGQRHYGYTF
v_gene: TRBV28; d_gene: -; j_gene: TRBJ2-5; abundance: many; CDR3nt: TGTGCCAGCAGTTTGTTGGGTGAGACCCAGTACTTC; CDR3aa: CASSLLGETQYF
v_gene: TRBV12-3/TRBV12-4; d_gene: -; j_gene: TRBJ1-3; abundance: -; CDR3nt: TGTGCCAGCATTCCCGACAGGTGCTCTGGAAACACCATATATTTT; CDR3aa: CASIPDRCSGNTIYF
v_gene: TRBV12-3/TRBV12-4; d_gene: -; j_gene: TRBJ1-2; abundance: -; CDR3nt: TGTGCCAGCAGCCCGGATGAGGCTGGCTACACCTTC; CDR3aa: CASSPDEAGYTF
v_gene: TRBV6-1; d_gene: -; j_gene: TRBJ2-7; abundance: -; CDR3nt: TGTGCCAGCAGTGAAGGGTCAGGGGGGAACTACGAGCAGTACTTC; CDR3aa: CASSEGSGGNYEQYF
v_gene: TRBV28; d_gene: -; j_gene: TRBJ1-4; abundance: few; CDR3nt: TGTGCCAGCAGTGGGACAATAAAGGAAAAACTGTTTTTT; CDR3aa: CASSGTIKEKLFF
v_gene: TRBV6-4; d_gene: TRBD2; j_gene: TRBJ2-1; abundance: -; CDR3nt: TGTGCCAGCAGTGAGACTAGCGACAATGAGCAGTTCTTC; CDR3aa: CASSETSDNEQFF
v_gene: TRBV7-2; d_gene: -; j_gene: TRBJ1-2; abundance: medium-sized; CDR3nt: TGTGCCAGCAGCTTAGTTCGGGATGGCTACACCTTC; CDR3aa: CASSLVRDGYTF
v_gene: TRBV5-1; d_gene: TRBD1; j_gene: TRBJ2-7; abundance: -; CDR3nt: TGCGCCAGCAGCTTGGGTGCGCCTTCAACAGGGGTTCGATCCTACGAGCAGTACTTC; CDR3aa: CASSLGAPSTGVRSYEQYF
v_gene: TRBV30; d_gene: -; j_gene: TRBJ1-2; abundance: few; CDR3nt: TGTGCCTGGAGCGGTGGAGGAGGCTACACCTTC; CDR3aa: CAWSGGGGYTF
v_gene: TRBV6-1; d_gene: TRBD1; j_gene: TRBJ2-1; abundance: -; CDR3nt: TGTGCCAGCAGCCGAGGGGGACAGAAGTTTTTC; CDR3aa: CASSRGGQKFF